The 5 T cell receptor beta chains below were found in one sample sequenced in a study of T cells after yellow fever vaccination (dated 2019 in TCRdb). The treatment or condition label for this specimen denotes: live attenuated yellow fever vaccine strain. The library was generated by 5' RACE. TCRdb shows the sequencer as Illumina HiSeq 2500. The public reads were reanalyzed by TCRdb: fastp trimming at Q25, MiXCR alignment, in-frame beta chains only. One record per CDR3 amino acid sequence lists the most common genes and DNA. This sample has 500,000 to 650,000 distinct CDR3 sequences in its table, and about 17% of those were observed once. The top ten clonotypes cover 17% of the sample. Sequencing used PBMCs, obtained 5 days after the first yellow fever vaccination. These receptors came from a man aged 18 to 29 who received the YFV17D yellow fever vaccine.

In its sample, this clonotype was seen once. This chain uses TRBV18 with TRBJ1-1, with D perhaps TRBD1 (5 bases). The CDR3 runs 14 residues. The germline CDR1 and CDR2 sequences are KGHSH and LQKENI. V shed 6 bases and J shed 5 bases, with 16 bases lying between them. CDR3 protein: CASSPPDGGTEAFF. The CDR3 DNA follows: TGTGCCAGCTCCCCCCCAGACGGGGGGACTGAAGCTTTCTTT.

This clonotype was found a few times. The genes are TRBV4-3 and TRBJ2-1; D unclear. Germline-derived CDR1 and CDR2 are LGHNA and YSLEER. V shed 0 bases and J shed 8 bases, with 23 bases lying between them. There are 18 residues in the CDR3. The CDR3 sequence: CASSQEGGARPLLDEQFF. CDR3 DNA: TGCGCCAGCAGCCAAGAGGGCGGAGCGAGGCCCCTTTTGGATGAGCAGTTCTTC.

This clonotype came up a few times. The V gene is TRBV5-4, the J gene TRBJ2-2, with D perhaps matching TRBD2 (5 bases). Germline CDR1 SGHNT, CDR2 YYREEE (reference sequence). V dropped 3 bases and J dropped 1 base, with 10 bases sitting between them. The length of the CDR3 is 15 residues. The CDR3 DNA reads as TGTGCCAGCAGCTCCTGGACTGTGAACACCGGGGAGCTGTTTTTT. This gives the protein CASSSWTVNTGELFF.

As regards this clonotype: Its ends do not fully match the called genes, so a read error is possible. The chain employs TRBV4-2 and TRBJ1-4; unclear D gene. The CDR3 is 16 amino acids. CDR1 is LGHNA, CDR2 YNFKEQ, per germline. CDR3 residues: CASIQPARVTNEKLFF. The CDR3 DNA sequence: TGTGCCAGCATCCAACCTGCCCGGGTAACTAATGAAAAACTGTTTTTT.

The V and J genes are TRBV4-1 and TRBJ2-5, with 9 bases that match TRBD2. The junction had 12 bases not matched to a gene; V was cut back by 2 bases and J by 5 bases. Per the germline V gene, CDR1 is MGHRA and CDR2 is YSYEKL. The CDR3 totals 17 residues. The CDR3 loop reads CASSQRASGARGETQYF. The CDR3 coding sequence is TGCGCCAGCAGCCAACGGGCTAGCGGGGCCCGGGGGGAGACCCAGTACTTC.